This T cell receptor (beta chain) came from a study of T cell repertoires in cytomegalovirus infection. TCRdb reprocessed the reads via MiXCR and lists one record per CDR3 protein. Here the sample spans about 140,000 distinct CDR3 sequences, about 6.1% being singletons. The J segment lost 0 bases and the V segment lost 0 bases, leaving 1 base of the junction unmatched. This CDR3 is built from 16 residues. Per the germline V gene, CDR1 is SQVTM and CDR2 is ANQGSEA. This clonotype has at least ten counts. The sequenced material came from PBMCs. The chain has TRBV29-1 and TRBJ2-1, with 11 positions matching TRBD2. The clonotype originates from a human donor in good health (CMV status not recorded). Some clones in this sample may be carry-over from other donors' samples. CDR3 in DNA: TGCAGCGTTGAAGACCTAGCGGGGGGCTCCTACAATGAGCAGTTCTTC. This translates into CSVEDLAGGSYNEQFF.